The 29 T cell receptor beta chains below come from one sample, sequenced in a study of cytomegalovirus exposure and HLA in healthy donors. It was with 60 Vbeta and 13 Jbeta primers that the PCR ran. The protocol was immunoSEQ multiplex PCR, while the TCRdb copy is restricted to in-frame clones and leaves out a portion. The table records more than 95,000 clones, more than 70% of them present only once. The sequencing sample was made of PBMCs. These receptors were taken from a man in his fifties in good health and CMV-seropositive.

The chain combines TRBV27 with TRBJ2-1, with TRBD2 matching over 10 bases. Per the germline V gene, CDR1 is MNHEY and CDR2 is SMNVEV (reference sequence). The V gene end was trimmed by 5 bases and the J gene end by 5 bases; junction bases not matched to a gene: 6. CDR3 length equals 15 residues. DNA of the CDR3: TGTGCCAGCAGTAGCGGGGGGGCAAATCACAATGAGCAGTTCTTC. Translating gives CASSSGGANHNEQFF.

V and J are TRBV6-5 and TRBJ2-5, with D tentatively TRBD2 (5 bases). The J call may be wrong; the DNA end is better matched by TRBJ2-7. The CDR3 has 14 amino acids. The germline V gene has CDR1 MNHEY and CDR2 SVGAGI. The CDR3: CASSPTSAVNEQYF. The CDR3 DNA is TGTGCCAGCAGTCCAACTAGTGCGGTCAACGAGCAGTACTTC.

In DNA form, the CDR3 reads TGTGCCAGCAGCTCCCAGGGTAGCGGCGAGACCCAGTACTTC. Encoded protein: CASSSQGSGETQYF. This chain joins TRBV5-5 and TRBJ2-5; perhaps TRBD2 as D (6 bases). Per germline, CDR1 SGHKS and CDR2 YYEKEE (reference sequence). This CDR3 has 14 amino acids. V lost 3 bases and J lost 5, with 14 bases in between. Complete variable domain (other parts from reference TRBV5-5 and TRBJ2-5): DAGVTQSPTHLIKTRGQQVTLRCSPISGHKSVSWYQQVLGQGPQFIFQYYEKEERGRGNFPDRFSARQFPNYSSELNVNALLLGDSALYLCASSSQGSGETQYFGPGTRLLVL.

This rearrangement joins TRBV7-9 to TRBJ2-3, with TRBD1 matching over 10 bases. Trimming at V came to 5 bases and at J to 2 bases, leaving 7 bases not matched to a gene. Germline CDR1 SEHNR, CDR2 FQNEAQ (reference sequence). The CDR3 extends over 16 amino acids. The CDR3 coding sequence is TGTGCCAGCAGCGCACGGGACAGGGGAACCACAGATACGCAGTATTTT. Encoded protein: CASSARDRGTTDTQYF. The full variable domain, completed using reference TRBV7-9 and TRBJ2-3, is DTGVSQNPRHKITKRGQNVTFRCDPISEHNRLYWYRQTLGQGPEFLTYFQNEAQLEKSRLLSDRFSAERPKGSFSTLEIQRTEQGDSAMYLCASSARDRGTTDTQYFGPGTRLTVL.

The CDR3 is CASSLVEGDNYGYTF. CDR3 bases: TGTGCCAGCTCACTTGTTGAGGGTGACAACTATGGCTACACCTTC. The V and J genes are TRBV18 and TRBJ1-2; no clear D. Per the germline V gene, CDR1 is KGHSH and CDR2 is LQKENI. V was pared by 4 bases and J by 2 bases, with 14 bases between. This CDR3 spans 15 amino acids.

V is TRBV6-5 and J is TRBJ2-2; 8 bases fit TRBD1. CDR3 size: 15 residues. V trimming: 5 bases; J trimming: 3 bases; junction bases outside the gene matches: 5. CDR1 MNHEY and CDR2 SVGAGI come from the germline V gene. Written as DNA, the CDR3 is TGTGCCAGCAGTGGACAGGGAGGTTACACCGGGGAGCTGTTTTTT. The encoded protein is CASSGQGGYTGELFF.

The chain is built from TRBV10-3 and TRBJ2-1, with TRBD2 matching over 7 bases. V lost 7 bases, J lost 7 bases, and 10 bases stayed unmatched. Germline V gene data show CDR1 as ENHRY and CDR2 as SYGVKD. The CDR3 is made up of 14 amino acids. The CDR3 sequence: CAITDGREGNEQFF. In nucleotides, the CDR3 is TGTGCCATCACCGATGGGAGGGAGGGGAATGAGCAGTTCTTC.

This clone showed up just once. The chain uses TRBV6-4 and TRBJ1-5, with D perhaps matching TRBD1 (6 bases). Germline assignment: CDR1 MRHNA and CDR2 SNTAGT. The CDR3 sequence is 14 residues long. As DNA, the CDR3 is TGTGCTAATACAGGGAAATCGGACAATCAGCCCCAGCATTTT. As protein: CANTGKSDNQPQHF.

The chain carries TRBV4-2 and TRBJ2-5; 11 nucleotides match TRBD2. This CDR3 comprises 16 residues. The V gene end was trimmed by 0 bases and the J gene end by 4 bases; junction bases not matched to a gene: 4. Germline values: CDR1 LGHNA, CDR2 YNFKEQ. The CDR3 is CASSQEIGLAGETQYF. Here the CDR3 DNA reads TGTGCCAGCAGCCAAGAGATAGGACTAGCGGGAGAGACCCAGTACTTC.

The rearrangement links TRBV29-1 to TRBJ1-5; TRBD1 is a possible D gene (6 bases). This CDR3 contains 14 residues. Germline lookup yields CDR1 SQVTM and CDR2 ANQGSEA. With 4 bases removed from V and 6 bases from J, the gap between germline ends came to 16 bases. The CDR3 DNA is TGCAGCGTTGGTGGGGGGGCAGGGAGTCAGCCCCAGCATTTT. This codes for CSVGGGAGSQPQHF.

V usage is TRBV13 and J usage is TRBJ1-5; possible D gene TRBD1, 6 bases. Germline V gene data show CDR1 as PRHDT and CDR2 as FYEKMQ (reference sequence). This CDR3 has 15 residues. The ends were cut back, 4 bases at V and 6 bases at J, with 16 bases in the middle. In DNA form, the CDR3 reads TGTGCCAGCAGCTCGGCGGGGGGGGCTGGTCAGCCCCAGCATTTT. Protein: CASSSAGGAGQPQHF.

The V and J genes are TRBV7-9 and TRBJ1-5; no definite D call. V gave up 4 bases and J gave up 4 bases, with 8 bases separating them. This CDR3 is 13 amino acids long. CDR1 SEHNR and CDR2 FQNEAQ come from the germline V gene (reference sequence). CDR3 residues: CASSSELNQPQHF. In nucleotides, the CDR3 is TGTGCCAGCAGCTCGGAGCTTAATCAGCCCCAGCATTTT.

For this clone: At one of its ends the junction is not consistent with the germline gene, which may arise from a read error. As DNA, the CDR3 is TGTGCCGGCAGTGACTCGGCAGGCCCCAATGAGCAGTTCTTC. This gives the protein CAGSDSAGPNEQFF. The V and J genes are TRBV6-4 and TRBJ2-1; D unclear. CDR1 is MRHNA, CDR2 SNTAGT, per germline. The CDR3 has 14 amino acids.

The rearrangement uses TRBV11-3 and TRBJ1-2; no firm D call. Trimming stripped 1 base from V and 3 bases from J, with 15 bases between. This CDR3 spans 16 amino acids. Looked up from germline, CDR1 is SGHNT and CDR2 is YENEEA. CDR3 nucleotides: TGTGCCAGCAGCTTAGTAGTAGCCTCGACTGACTATGGCTACACCTTC. As protein: CASSLVVASTDYGYTF.

The chain is built from TRBV28 and TRBJ2-3, with D possibly matching TRBD2 (5 bases). Germline CDR1 MDHEN, CDR2 SYDVKM. V was trimmed by 11 bases and J by 0 bases, leaving 12 bases between them. The CDR3 runs to 13 residues. CDR3 bases: TGTGCCGCGGGTGGGAGAAGCACAGATACGCAGTATTTT. Translation: CAAGGRSTDTQYF.

This clone was picked up a small number of times. This sequence joins TRBV19 and TRBJ2-3; 8 bases fit TRBD2. Germline CDR1 is LNHDA and CDR2 is SQIVND (reference sequence). J gave up 6 bases and V 8 bases, and 13 bases lay outside the gene matches. The CDR3 totals 15 residues. CDR3 amino acids: CASGSRAGGPDTQYF. CDR3 nucleotide sequence: TGTGCCAGTGGGTCCCGCGCGGGAGGTCCGGATACGCAGTATTTT.

The table lists this clone with a count of one. This sample also contains other DNA sequences that code for the same CDR3. The chain is built from TRBV10-2 and TRBJ1-1; D is perhaps TRBD1 (6 bases). Germline CDR1 is WSHSY and CDR2 is SAAADI. V lost 0 bases and J lost 0, with 8 bases in between. The CDR3 runs 15 residues. CDR3 DNA: TGCGCCAGCAGTGAGTCTACAGGGATGAACACTGAAGCTTTCTTT. This sequence encodes CASSESTGMNTEAFF.

This chain links TRBV5-6 with TRBJ1-2; tentatively, D is TRBD1 (5 bases). Trimming took 1 base from V and 7 from J, leaving 8 bases between them. CDR1 and CDR2 (germline): SGHDT, YYEEEE. This CDR3 region has 12 residues. CDR3 amino acids: CASSLPQGGYTF. CDR3 sequence (DNA): TGTGCCAGCAGCTTGCCCCAGGGTGGCTACACCTTC.

This chain uses TRBV9 with TRBJ2-4, with D tentatively TRBD1 (6 bases). Germline V gene data show CDR1 as SGDLS and CDR2 as YYNGEE. The CDR3 is made up of 16 amino acids. V dropped 3 bases and J dropped 6 bases, with 19 bases sitting between them. As DNA, the CDR3 is TGTGCCAGCAGCGAGGGTAGGTGGGGGCAGAGAAACATTCAGTACTTC. Its protein is CASSEGRWGQRNIQYF.

The rearrangement links TRBV4-3 to TRBJ2-1; no definite D call. Trimming pared 0 bases from V and 3 bases from J, leaving 12 bases between. This CDR3 is 16 amino acids long. Germline assignment: CDR1 LGHNA and CDR2 YSLEER. CDR3 sequence (DNA): TGCGCCAGCAGCCAAGATTGGGCATCATACTACAATGAGCAGTTCTTC. It encodes CASSQDWASYYNEQFF.

V is TRBV19 and J is TRBJ2-7, with 7 bases that match TRBD1. Germline CDR1 is LNHDA and CDR2 is SQIVND (reference sequence). The CDR3 is 13 residues long. J was trimmed by 7 bases and V by 9 bases; bases with no gene match: 12. CDR3 residues: CARRGRGRVEQYF. CDR3 in DNA: TGTGCCAGACGCGGAAGGGGGCGGGTTGAGCAGTACTTC.

The gene calls are TRBV13 and TRBJ1-1; D is undetermined. The V and J ends lost 10 bases and 1 base respectively, with 10 bases between them. The CDR3 sequence is 12 residues long. Germline CDR1 is PRHDT and CDR2 is FYEKMQ (reference sequence). The CDR3 is CAISRGNTEAFF. CDR3 DNA sequence: TGTGCCATCTCCCGGGGGAACACTGAAGCTTTCTTT.

The genes are TRBV28 and TRBJ2-2, with D hard to call. The length of the CDR3 is 13 residues. The germline gives CDR1 MDHEN, CDR2 SYDVKM. The V gene lost 7 bases and the J gene lost 2 bases, with 8 bases spanning the gap. CDR3 amino acids: CASTFRNTGELFF. CDR3 DNA: TGTGCCAGCACCTTTAGAAACACCGGGGAGCTGTTTTTT. Combining the CDR3 with reference TRBV28 and TRBJ2-2 gives the whole variable domain DVKVTQSSRYLVKRTGEKVFLECVQDMDHENMFWYRQDPGLGLRLIYFSYDVKMKEKGDIPEGYSVSREKKERFSLILESASTNQTSMYLCASTFRNTGELFFGEGSRLTVL.

The genes are TRBV7-6 and TRBJ2-3; 8 bases align to TRBD2. The J segment lost 1 base and the V segment lost 5 bases, leaving 11 bases of the junction unmatched. The CDR3 is made up of 17 amino acids. Germline V lookup: CDR1 SGHVS, CDR2 FNYEAQ. The CDR3 nucleotides are TGTGCCAGCAGCCCGCTAGGCGGGGGGACTCGCACAGATACGCAGTATTTT. Amino acids: CASSPLGGGTRTDTQYF.

This rearrangement joins TRBV19 to TRBJ2-7; 8 bases are shared with TRBD2. The J segment lost 4 bases and the V segment lost 2 bases, leaving 13 bases of the junction unmatched. Germline values: CDR1 LNHDA, CDR2 SQIVND (reference sequence). This CDR3 is built from 17 residues. The CDR3 region has the DNA TGTGCCAGTAGTATACAACCGGGACTAGTTGTACTTTACGAGCAGTACTTC. Residues: CASSIQPGLVVLYEQYF.

V usage is TRBV19 and J usage is TRBJ2-1; D perhaps matches TRBD1 (6 bases). Trimming pared 5 bases from V and 9 bases from J, leaving 14 bases between. The germline CDR1 and CDR2 sequences are LNHDA and SQIVND (reference sequence). The CDR3 consists of 13 residues. This CDR3 reads CASSSRTEPEQFF. The CDR3 region has the DNA TGTGCCAGTAGTTCACGGACAGAGCCTGAGCAGTTCTTC. The entire variable domain, with the rest obtained from reference TRBV19 and TRBJ2-1, is as follows: DGGITQSPKYLFRKEGQNVTLSCEQNLNHDAMYWYRQDPGQGLRLIYYSQIVNDFQKGDIAEGYSVSREKKESFPLTVTSAQKNPTAFYLCASSSRTEPEQFFGPGTRLTVL.

The genes are TRBV11-2 and TRBJ2-3; D is possibly TRBD2 (5 bases). V dropped 0 bases and J dropped 2 bases, with 12 bases sitting between them. Looked up from germline, CDR1 is SGHAT and CDR2 is FQNNGV. This CDR3 is 16 amino acids long. The CDR3 is CASSLEGRLYTDTQYF. The DNA of the CDR3 is TGTGCCAGCAGCTTAGAGGGCCGACTATACACAGATACGCAGTATTTT.

The V gene is TRBV5-4, the J gene TRBJ2-7, with 11 bases identical to TRBD2. The CDR3 contains 16 residues. Germline values: CDR1 SGHNT, CDR2 YYREEE (reference sequence). The ends lost 0 bases at V and 0 bases at J; junction bases unmatched: 2. This CDR3 is CASSLGLAGLSYEQYF. DNA for the CDR3: TGTGCCAGCAGCTTGGGACTAGCGGGGCTCTCCTACGAGCAGTACTTC. Filled out from reference TRBV5-4 and TRBJ2-7, the complete variable domain reads ETGVTQSPTHLIKTRGQQVTLRCSSQSGHNTVSWYQQALGQGPQFIFQYYREEENGRGNFPPRFSGLQFPNYSSELNVNALELDDSALYLCASSLGLAGLSYEQYFGPGTRLTVT.

V is TRBV2 and J is TRBJ2-5; 7 bases align to TRBD1. The end of the DNA aligns better with TRBJ2-7, so the J call may be wrong. The germline V gene encodes CDR1 SNHLY and CDR2 FYNNEI. This CDR3 spans 15 amino acids. The CDR3 sequence is CASSENRDSSYEQYF. CDR3 DNA sequence: TGTGCCAGCAGTGAAAATCGGGACAGCTCCTACGAGCAGTACTTC.